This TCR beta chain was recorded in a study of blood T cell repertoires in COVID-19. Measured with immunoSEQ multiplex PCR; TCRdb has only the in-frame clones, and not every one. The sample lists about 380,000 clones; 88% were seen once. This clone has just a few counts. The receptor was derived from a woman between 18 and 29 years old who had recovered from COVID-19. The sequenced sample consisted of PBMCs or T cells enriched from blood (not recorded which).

The CDR3 loop is CASSDSTSGTLDTQYF. The CDR3 DNA reads as TGTGCCAGCAGTGACTCGACTAGCGGGACCCTAGATACGCAGTATTTT. This chain connects TRBV6-4 to TRBJ2-3, with TRBD2 identical over 11 bases. The junction had 4 bases not matched to a gene; V was cut back by 0 bases and J by 5 bases. CDR1 is MRHNA and CDR2 is SNTAGT in the germline V gene. This CDR3 contains 16 residues.